Listed below are T cell receptor beta chains from one sample, sequenced in a study of cytomegalovirus exposure and HLA in healthy donors. Repertoires were generated with immunoSEQ multiplex PCR, while TCRdb's copy carries only in-frame clones and drops some. Among around 190,000 clones, 79% were seen once, and the ten largest hold 4.4%. Sequenced sample: PBMCs. These receptors were taken from a woman aged 25-40 years in good health and CMV-seropositive. CDR3s include the opening cysteine and the closing phenylalanine or tryptophan. The D gene is left open where the match is weak. Clone size, where shown, is once, few, many, or a class for clones that have expanded.

D gene	V gene	J gene	clone size	CDR3 protein	CDR3 DNA
TRBD1	TRBV6-4	TRBJ2-3	-	CASSDSGTGLHTQYF	TGTGCCAGCAGTGACTCTGGGACAGGGCTACATACGCAGTATTTT
TRBD2	TRBV7-2	TRBJ2-3	-	CASSLDPQRELDTQYF	TGTGCCAGCAGCTTAGACCCCCAGCGGGAGTTAGATACGCAGTATTTT
TRBD1	TRBV5-1	TRBJ1-2	few	CASSWDSYNYGYTF	TGCGCCAGCAGCTGGGACAGCTATAACTATGGCTACACCTTC
TRBD1	TRBV4-3	TRBJ1-2	few	CASSQDRQGDGYTF	TGCGCCAGCAGCCAAGATCGCCAGGGGGATGGCTACACCTTC
-	TRBV11-2	TRBJ2-1	few	CASSRIAYPNEQFF	TGTGCCAGCAGCCGTATAGCCTACCCCAATGAGCAGTTCTTC
TRBD2	TRBV15	TRBJ2-5	-	CAGNSGRVGETQYF	TGTGCCGGGAATAGCGGGAGAGTGGGAGAGACCCAGTACTTC
-	TRBV27	TRBJ1-1	-	CASSSYNRVVGEAFF	TGTGCCAGCAGTTCGTACAACAGGGTTGTCGGTGAAGCTTTCTTT
-	TRBV7-6	TRBJ2-5	-	CASSLVVRETQYF	TGTGCCAGCAGCTTAGTCGTACGGGAGACCCAGTACTTC
TRBD2	TRBV11-3	TRBJ2-7	-	CASSLDPSGYEQYF	TGTGCCAGCAGCTTAGATCCTAGCGGATACGAGCAGTACTTC
TRBD1	TRBV4-3	TRBJ2-7	once	CASSQERDRLYEQYF	TGCGCCAGCAGCCAAGAGAGGGACAGGCTCTACGAGCAGTACTTC
-	TRBV7-2	TRBJ2-3	-	CASSQEVGAWDTQYF	TGTGCCAGCAGCCAGGAGGTGGGGGCTTGGGATACGCAGTATTTT
-	TRBV9	TRBJ1-2	-	CASSVDGRGTGYTF	TGTGCCAGCAGCGTAGATGGTAGGGGGACTGGCTACACCTTC
-	TRBV5-1	TRBJ2-3	-	CASSFYPGPSTDTQYF	TGCGCCAGCAGCTTCTATCCAGGTCCCTCCACAGATACGCAGTATTTT
TRBD2	TRBV4-1	TRBJ2-1	-	CASSFGLAGPNEQFF	TGCGCCAGCAGTTTCGGACTAGCGGGACCGAATGAGCAGTTCTTC
-	TRBV7-2	TRBJ2-5	-	CASSLAARPYQETQYF	TGTGCCAGCAGCTTAGCGGCGAGGCCGTACCAAGAGACCCAGTACTTC
TRBD1	TRBV7-2	TRBJ1-2	-	CASSSRGQGGYGYTF	TGTGCCAGCAGCTCCAGGGGACAGGGAGGATATGGCTACACCTTC
TRBD2	TRBV15	TRBJ2-1	-	CATREGGSYNEQFF	TGTGCCACCAGAGAAGGCGGGAGTTACAATGAGCAGTTCTTC
TRBD1	TRBV6-1	TRBJ1-5	-	CASSDLPGGRQPQHF	TGTGCCAGCAGTGATTTACCAGGGGGTCGGCAGCCCCAGCATTTT
-	TRBV7-9	TRBJ1-1	-	CASSLSTLGREGTEAFF	TGTGCCAGCAGCTTATCCACGCTAGGACGGGAGGGGACTGAAGCTTTCTTT
TRBD1	TRBV6-5	TRBJ2-1	-	CASSLVTGDNEQFF	TGTGCCAGCAGTCTAGTGACAGGGGACAATGAGCAGTTCTTC
TRBD2	TRBV10-3	TRBJ2-7	-	CAISDPRLLAGGREQYF	TGTGCCATCAGTGACCCTCGTTTGCTAGCGGGAGGCAGGGAGCAGTACTTC
-	TRBV7-7	TRBJ2-7	-	CASSSWAGDEQYF	TGTGCCAGCAGCTCCTGGGCAGGCGACGAGCAGTACTTC
TRBD1	TRBV7-9	TRBJ2-1	few	CASSPLLAGTGHYNEQFF	TGTGCCAGCAGTCCTCTGTTGGCCGGGACAGGGCACTACAATGAGCAGTTCTTC
-	TRBV6-1	TRBJ1-5	-	CASRKGTYSNQPQHF	TGTGCCAGCCGTAAAGGGACATATAGCAATCAGCCCCAGCATTTT
-	TRBV2	TRBJ2-2	-	CASLGQENTGELFF	TGTGCCAGCCTCGGCCAGGAGAACACCGGGGAGCTGTTTTTT
-	TRBV6-6	TRBJ1-6	-	CASSGDRPSPLHF	TGTGCCAGCAGTGGAGACAGGCCTTCACCCCTCCACTTT
TRBD1	TRBV5-6	TRBJ1-1	few	CASSLERGLGEAFF	TGTGCCAGCAGCTTGGAGAGGGGGCTCGGTGAAGCTTTCTTT
-	TRBV7-2	TRBJ2-3	-	CASSLEIREGGHTQYF	TGTGCCAGCAGCTTAGAGATACGGGAAGGGGGTCATACGCAGTATTTT
-	TRBV19	TRBJ1-1	once	CASSPGHMRSEAFF	TGTGCCAGTAGCCCGGGACATATGAGATCTGAAGCTTTCTTT
TRBD2	TRBV6-5	TRBJ2-7	-	CASSYSSAGGYEQYF	TGTGCCAGCAGTTACTCGTCAGCGGGGGGCTACGAGCAGTACTTC
-	TRBV7-7	TRBJ1-1	few	CASSLGENTEAFF	TGTGCCAGCAGCTTAGGCGAGAACACTGAAGCTTTCTTT
-	TRBV4-3	TRBJ1-5	-	CASSQAHGRQPQHF	TGCGCCAGCAGCCAGGCCCATGGGAGGCAGCCCCAGCATTTT
TRBD2	TRBV7-2	TRBJ2-2	few	CASRLPTSGASTGELFF	TGTGCCAGCAGACTTCCGACTAGCGGGGCAAGCACCGGGGAGCTGTTTTTT
-	TRBV14	TRBJ1-1	-	CASSQGVNTEAFF	TGTGCCAGCAGCCAGGGCGTGAACACTGAAGCTTTCTTT
-	TRBV10-1	TRBJ2-3	few	CASSGHAAVGDTQYF	TGCGCCAGCAGTGGACATGCTGCCGTGGGAGATACGCAGTATTTT
TRBD1	TRBV27	TRBJ2-1	-	CASSVGTAYNEQFF	TGTGCCAGCAGTGTTGGGACAGCATACAATGAGCAGTTCTTC
TRBD1	TRBV4-3	TRBJ2-1	-	CASSQDRVDNEQFF	TGCGCCAGCAGCCAGGACAGGGTCGACAATGAGCAGTTCTTC
TRBD1	TRBV10-1	TRBJ1-2	-	CASSGTGGDGYTF	TGCGCCAGCAGTGGGACAGGGGGAGATGGCTACACCTTC
-	TRBV25-1	TRBJ1-6	-	CASSGRSDSPLHF	TGTGCCAGCAGTGGGAGGTCCGATTCACCCCTCCACTTT
-	TRBV5-4	TRBJ2-2	-	CASSLGRGMDTGELFF	TGTGCCAGCAGCTTGGGCAGGGGTATGGACACCGGGGAGCTGTTTTTT
-	TRBV4-3	TRBJ2-3	once	CASSQVSGVSTDTQYF	TGCGCCAGCAGCCAAGTTTCCGGGGTTAGCACAGATACGCAGTATTTT
-	TRBV2	TRBJ1-5	few	CASRPAGDQPQHF	TGTGCCAGCAGGCCGGCAGGCGATCAGCCCCAGCATTTT
-	TRBV4-3	TRBJ1-6	-	CASSQVSNSPLHF	TGCGCCAGCAGCCAAGTCTCCAATTCACCCCTCCACTTT
-	TRBV18	TRBJ2-7	-	CASSAVTGDSHREQYF	TGTGCCAGCTCTGCCGTGACAGGTGATTCCCATCGCGAGCAGTACTTC
-	TRBV30	TRBJ1-4	-	CAWSVYGGNEKLFF	TGTGCCTGGAGTGTTTACGGAGGCAATGAAAAACTGTTTTTT
TRBD1	TRBV7-9	TRBJ1-1	-	CASSLEGTGRTEAFF	TGTGCCAGCAGCTTAGAGGGGACAGGGAGGACTGAAGCTTTCTTT
-	TRBV4-3	TRBJ1-2	-	CASSQGQAGGHYGYTF	TGCGCCAGCAGCCAAGGACAGGCTGGTGGTCACTATGGCTACACCTTC
TRBD2	TRBV7-9	TRBJ2-1	-	CASSILAGGSYNEQFF	TGTGCCAGCAGCATTCTAGCGGGGGGGTCCTACAATGAGCAGTTCTTC